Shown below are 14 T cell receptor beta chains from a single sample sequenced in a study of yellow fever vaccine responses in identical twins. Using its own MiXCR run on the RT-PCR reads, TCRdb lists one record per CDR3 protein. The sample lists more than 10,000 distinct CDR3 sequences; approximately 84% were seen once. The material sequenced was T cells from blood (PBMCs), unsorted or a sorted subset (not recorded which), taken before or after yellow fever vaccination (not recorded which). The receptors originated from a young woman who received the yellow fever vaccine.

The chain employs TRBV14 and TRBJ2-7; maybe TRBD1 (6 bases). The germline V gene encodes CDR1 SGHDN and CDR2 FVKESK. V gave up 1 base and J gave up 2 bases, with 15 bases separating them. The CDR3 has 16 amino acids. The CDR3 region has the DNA TGTGCCAGCAGCCAAGCGTATCATGGGGGCCCCTACGAGCAGTACTTC. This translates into CASSQAYHGGPYEQYF. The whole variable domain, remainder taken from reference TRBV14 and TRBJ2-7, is EAGVTQFPSHSVIEKGQTVTLRCDPISGHDNLYWYRRVMGKEIKFLLHFVKESKQDESGMPNNRFLAERTGGTYSTLKVQPAELEDSGVYFCASSQAYHGGPYEQYFGPGTRLTVT.

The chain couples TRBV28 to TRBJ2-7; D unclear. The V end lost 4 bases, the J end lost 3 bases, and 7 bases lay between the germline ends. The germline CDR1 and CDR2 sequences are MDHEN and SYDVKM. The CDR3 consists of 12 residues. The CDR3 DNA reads TGTGCCAGCAGTTGGCAATTCTACGAGCAGTACTTC. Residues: CASSWQFYEQYF.

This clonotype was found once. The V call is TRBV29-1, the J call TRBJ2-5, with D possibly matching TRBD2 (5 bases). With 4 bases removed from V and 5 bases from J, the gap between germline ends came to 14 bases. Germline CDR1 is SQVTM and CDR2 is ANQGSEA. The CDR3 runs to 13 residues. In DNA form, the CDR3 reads TGCAGCGTTGGGCACTCACGGAGGGAGACCCAGTACTTC. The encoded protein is CSVGHSRRETQYF.

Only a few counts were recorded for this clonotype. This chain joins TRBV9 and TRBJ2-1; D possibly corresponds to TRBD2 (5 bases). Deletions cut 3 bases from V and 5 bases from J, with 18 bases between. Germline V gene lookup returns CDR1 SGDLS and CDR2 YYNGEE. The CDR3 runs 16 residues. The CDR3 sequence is CASSERSSKPHNEQFF. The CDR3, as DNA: TGTGCCAGCAGCGAACGATCTAGCAAACCACACAATGAGCAGTTCTTC. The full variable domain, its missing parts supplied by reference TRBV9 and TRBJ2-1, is DSGVTQTPKHLITATGQRVTLRCSPRSGDLSVYWYQQSLDQGLQFLIQYYNGEERAKGNILERFSAQQFPDLHSELNLSSLELGDSALYFCASSERSSKPHNEQFFGPGTRLTVL.

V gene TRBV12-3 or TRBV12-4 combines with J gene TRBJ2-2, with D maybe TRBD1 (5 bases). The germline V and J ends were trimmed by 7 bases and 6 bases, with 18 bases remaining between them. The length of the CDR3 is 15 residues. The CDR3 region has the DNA TGTGCCAGCAACCATGACTCCTTCAGGGCCGGGGAGCTGTTTTTT. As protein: CASNHDSFRAGELFF.

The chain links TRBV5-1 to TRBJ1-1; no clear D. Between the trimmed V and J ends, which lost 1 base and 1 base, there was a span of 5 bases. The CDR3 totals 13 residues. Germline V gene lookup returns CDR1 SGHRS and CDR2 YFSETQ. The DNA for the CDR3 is TGCGCCAGCAGCTTGACGGAGAACACTGAAGCTTTCTTT. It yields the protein CASSLTENTEAFF.

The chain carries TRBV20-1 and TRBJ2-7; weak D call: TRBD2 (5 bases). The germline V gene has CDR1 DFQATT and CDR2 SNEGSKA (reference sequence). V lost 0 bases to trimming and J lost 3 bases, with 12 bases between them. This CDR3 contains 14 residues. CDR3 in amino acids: CSARDREGYYEQYF. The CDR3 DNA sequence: TGCAGTGCTAGAGATCGGGAAGGGTACTACGAGCAGTACTTC.

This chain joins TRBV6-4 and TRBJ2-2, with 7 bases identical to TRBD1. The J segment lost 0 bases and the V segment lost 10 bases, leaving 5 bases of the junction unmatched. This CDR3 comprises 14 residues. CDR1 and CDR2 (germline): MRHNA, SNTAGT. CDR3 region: CATRDSSNTGELFF. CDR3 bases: TGTGCCACCAGGGACAGTTCGAACACCGGGGAGCTGTTTTTT.

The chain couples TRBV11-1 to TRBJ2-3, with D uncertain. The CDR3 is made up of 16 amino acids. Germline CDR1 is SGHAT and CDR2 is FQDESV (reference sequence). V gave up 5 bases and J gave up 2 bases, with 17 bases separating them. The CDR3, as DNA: TGTGCCAGCAGCCCAAGGGATAGCCCCGACACAGATACGCAGTATTTT. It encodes CASSPRDSPDTDTQYF.

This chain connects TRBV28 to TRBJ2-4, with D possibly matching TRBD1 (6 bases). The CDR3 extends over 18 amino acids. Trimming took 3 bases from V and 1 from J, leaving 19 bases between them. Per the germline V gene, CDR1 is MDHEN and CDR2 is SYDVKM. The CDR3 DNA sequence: TGTGCCAGCAGTTTTTCCAGGGCGCAGGGGACGGCCAAAAACATTCAGTACTTC. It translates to CASSFSRAQGTAKNIQYF.

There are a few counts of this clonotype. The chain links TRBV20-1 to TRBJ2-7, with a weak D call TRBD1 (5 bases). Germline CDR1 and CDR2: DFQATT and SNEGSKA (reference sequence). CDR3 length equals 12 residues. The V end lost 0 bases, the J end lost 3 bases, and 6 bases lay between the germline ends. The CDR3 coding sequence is TGCAGTGCTAGAGACCAGGGCTACGAGCAGTACTTC. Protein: CSARDQGYEQYF.

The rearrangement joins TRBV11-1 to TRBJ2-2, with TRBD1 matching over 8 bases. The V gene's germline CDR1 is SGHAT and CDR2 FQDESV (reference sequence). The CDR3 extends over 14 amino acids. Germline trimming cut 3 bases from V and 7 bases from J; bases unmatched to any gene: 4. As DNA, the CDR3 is TGTGCCAGCAGCTTGAGACAGGGGATCGGGGAGCTGTTTTTT. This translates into CASSLRQGIGELFF.

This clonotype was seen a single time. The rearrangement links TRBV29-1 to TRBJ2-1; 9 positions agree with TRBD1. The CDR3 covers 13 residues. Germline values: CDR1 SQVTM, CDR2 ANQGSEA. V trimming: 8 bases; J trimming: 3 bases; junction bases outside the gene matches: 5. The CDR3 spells CSFRTGDYNEQFF. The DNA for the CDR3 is TGCAGCTTCCGGACAGGGGACTACAATGAGCAGTTCTTC.

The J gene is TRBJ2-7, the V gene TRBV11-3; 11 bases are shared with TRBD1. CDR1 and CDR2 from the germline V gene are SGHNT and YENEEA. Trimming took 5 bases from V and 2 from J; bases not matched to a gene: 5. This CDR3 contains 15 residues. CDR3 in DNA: TGTGCCAGCAGCAGAGGACAGGGGGCCCCCTACGAGCAGTACTTC. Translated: CASSRGQGAPYEQYF.